A single sample is the source of the 8 T cell receptor beta chains below, sequenced in a study of cytomegalovirus exposure and HLA in healthy donors. The repertoire was sequenced with immunoSEQ multiplex PCR; TCRdb's copy has only in-frame clones and lacks some. The repertoire holds 160,000 or so clones, with more than 70% as singletons. Input material: PBMCs. These receptors originate from a young man in good health and CMV-seronegative.

V is TRBV6-5 and J is TRBJ1-1, with D tentatively TRBD1 (5 bases). Germline lookup yields CDR1 MNHEY and CDR2 SVGAGI. V lost 6 bases and J lost 3, with 17 bases in between. The length of the CDR3 is 15 residues. CDR3 amino acids: CASRSTIGHHTEAFF. In DNA, the CDR3 is TGTGCCAGCAGGTCAACAATTGGACACCACACTGAAGCTTTCTTT.

J is TRBJ2-5 and V is TRBV4-2; TRBD2 matches at 10 bases. The V segment lost 0 bases and the J segment 5 bases; nucleotides outside the gene matches: 0. Germline V gene data show CDR1 as LGHNA and CDR2 as YNFKEQ. The CDR3 totals 14 residues. The CDR3 reads CASSQETSGETQYF. CDR3 DNA sequence: TGTGCCAGCAGCCAAGAGACTAGCGGGGAGACCCAGTACTTC.

The chain couples TRBV5-1 to TRBJ2-7, with TRBD1 as a possible D gene (6 bases). Germline V gives CDR1 SGHRS, CDR2 YFSETQ. The germline V and J ends were trimmed by 2 bases and 6 bases, with 18 bases remaining between them. The CDR3 has 15 residues. CDR3 coding DNA: TGCGCCAGCAGCTTCGTCCAGGGGCTTTCTTCCGAGCAGTACTTC. As protein: CASSFVQGLSSEQYF.

This chain joins TRBV29-1 and TRBJ2-7, with 7 bases lining up with TRBD2. Germline V gives CDR1 SQVTM, CDR2 ANQGSEA. The V gene end was trimmed by 2 bases and the J gene end by 6 bases; junction bases not matched to a gene: 10. The CDR3 extends over 14 amino acids. The CDR3 DNA follows: TGCAGCGTTGAATCGAGCGGGGCGCGGGTCGAGCAGTACTTC. As protein: CSVESSGARVEQYF.

The chain combines TRBV5-1 with TRBJ2-3; a weak D match, TRBD2 (6 bases). The CDR3 contains 14 residues. Looked up from germline, CDR1 is SGHRS and CDR2 is YFSETQ. Trimming cost V 0 bases and J 4 bases, with 9 bases left between them. The CDR3 spells CASSLESGADTQYF. DNA of the CDR3: TGCGCCAGCAGCTTGGAGTCGGGGGCAGATACGCAGTATTTT.

There are a few counts of this clone. The rearrangement links TRBV6-1 to TRBJ1-2; D unresolved. CDR1 and CDR2 from the germline V gene are MNHNS and SASEGT. Trimming pared 4 bases from V and 2 bases from J, leaving 20 bases between. This CDR3 has 17 amino acids. Here the CDR3 DNA reads TGTGCCAGCAGTGGGCTTTTAGGCGGCCCTACCAACTATGGCTACACCTTC. It encodes CASSGLLGGPTNYGYTF.

This chain joins TRBV19 and TRBJ1-2; 10 bases align to TRBD1. CDR3 size: 16 residues. Per germline, CDR1 LNHDA and CDR2 SQIVND (reference sequence). The junction had 10 bases not matched to a gene; V was cut back by 5 bases and J by 4 bases. The CDR3 sequence: CASSLGTGVRAYGYTF. The CDR3 bases are TGTGCCAGTAGTCTCGGGACAGGGGTTAGAGCCTATGGCTACACCTTC.

This clone has a handful of counts. V usage is TRBV5-1 and J usage is TRBJ1-2; possibly TRBD1 for D (5 bases). In germline, CDR1 is SGHRS, CDR2 YFSETQ. V lost 0 bases, J lost 3 bases, and 12 bases lay in between. The CDR3 consists of 15 residues. The CDR3 is CASSLVWGGDYGYTF. The CDR3 nucleotides read TGCGCCAGCAGCTTGGTGTGGGGAGGGGACTATGGCTACACCTTC.